A few counts support the clone carrying this T cell receptor beta chain. Time point indicated: after dendritic cell vaccination, including at tumor progression/relapse. Sequenced by immunoSEQ multiplex PCR; TCRdb stores in-frame clones only, minus some. This repertoire shows some 99,000 clones, 65% to 85% found once; its top ten account for approximately 5.5%. This entry comes from a study of glioma-infiltrating T cells after dendritic cell vaccination. V dropped 6 bases and J dropped 2 bases, with 19 bases sitting between them. The CDR3 consists of 16 residues. Germline V CDR1 and CDR2: LNHDA, SQIVND (reference sequence).

The material sequenced was blood, taken after dendritic cell vaccination. The sequence derives from a human donor with glioblastoma. This chain joins TRBV19 and TRBJ1-2; D is possibly TRBD1 (5 bases). CDR3 in amino acids: CASSHTRGVVNYGYTF. Written as DNA, the CDR3 is TGTGCCAGTAGCCACACGCGGGGGGTTGTGAACTATGGCTACACCTTC.